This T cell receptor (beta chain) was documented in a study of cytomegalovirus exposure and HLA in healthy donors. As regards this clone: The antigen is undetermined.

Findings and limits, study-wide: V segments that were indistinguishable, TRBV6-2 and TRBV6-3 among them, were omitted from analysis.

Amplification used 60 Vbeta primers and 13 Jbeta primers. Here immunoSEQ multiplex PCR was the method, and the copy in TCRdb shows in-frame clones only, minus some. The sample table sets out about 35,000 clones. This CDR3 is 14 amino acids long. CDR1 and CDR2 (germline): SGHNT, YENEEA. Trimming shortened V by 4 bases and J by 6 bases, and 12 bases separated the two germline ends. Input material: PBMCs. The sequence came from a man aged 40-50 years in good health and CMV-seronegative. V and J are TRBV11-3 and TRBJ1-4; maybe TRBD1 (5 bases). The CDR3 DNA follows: TGTGCCAGCAGCTCTCGGGGGGTTGATGAAAAACTGTTTTTT. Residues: CASSSRGVDEKLFF.